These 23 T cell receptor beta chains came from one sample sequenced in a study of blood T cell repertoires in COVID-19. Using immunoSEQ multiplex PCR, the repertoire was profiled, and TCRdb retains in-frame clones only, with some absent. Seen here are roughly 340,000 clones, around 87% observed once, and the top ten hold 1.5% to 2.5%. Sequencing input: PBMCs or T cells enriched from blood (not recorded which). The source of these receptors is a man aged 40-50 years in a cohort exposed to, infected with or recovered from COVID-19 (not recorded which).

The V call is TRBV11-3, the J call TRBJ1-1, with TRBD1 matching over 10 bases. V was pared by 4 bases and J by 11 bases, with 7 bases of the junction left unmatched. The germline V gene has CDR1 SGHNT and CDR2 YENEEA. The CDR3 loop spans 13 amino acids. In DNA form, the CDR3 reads TGTGCCAGCAGCTCCCGGGACAGGGGTACCGCTTTCTTT. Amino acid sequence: CASSSRDRGTAFF.

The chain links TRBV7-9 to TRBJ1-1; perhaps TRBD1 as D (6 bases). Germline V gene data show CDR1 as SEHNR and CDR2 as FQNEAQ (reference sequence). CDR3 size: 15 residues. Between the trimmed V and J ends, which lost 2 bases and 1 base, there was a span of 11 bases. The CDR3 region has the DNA TGTGCCAGCAGCTTATGGGGGCTCGGGAACACTGAAGCTTTCTTT. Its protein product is CASSLWGLGNTEAFF.

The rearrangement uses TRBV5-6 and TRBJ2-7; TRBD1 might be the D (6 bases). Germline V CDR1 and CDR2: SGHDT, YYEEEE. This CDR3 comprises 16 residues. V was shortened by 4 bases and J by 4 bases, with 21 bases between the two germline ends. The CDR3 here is CASSGWTVSRPYEQYF. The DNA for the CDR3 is TGTGCCAGCAGCGGGTGGACAGTTTCGAGGCCTTACGAGCAGTACTTC. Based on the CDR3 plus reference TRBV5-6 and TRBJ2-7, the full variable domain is DAGVTQSPTHLIKTRGQQVTLRCSPKSGHDTVSWYQQALGQGPQFIFQYYEEEERQRGNFPDRFSGHQFPNYSSELNVNALLLGDSALYLCASSGWTVSRPYEQYFGPGTRLTVT.

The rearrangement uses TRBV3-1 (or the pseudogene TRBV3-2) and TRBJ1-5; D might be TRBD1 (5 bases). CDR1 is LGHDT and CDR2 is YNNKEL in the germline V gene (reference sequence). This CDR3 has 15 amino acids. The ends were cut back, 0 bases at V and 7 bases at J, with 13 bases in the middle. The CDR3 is CASSQDPGKGQPQHF. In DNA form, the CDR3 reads TGTGCCAGCAGCCAAGATCCTGGGAAGGGGCAGCCCCAGCATTTT.

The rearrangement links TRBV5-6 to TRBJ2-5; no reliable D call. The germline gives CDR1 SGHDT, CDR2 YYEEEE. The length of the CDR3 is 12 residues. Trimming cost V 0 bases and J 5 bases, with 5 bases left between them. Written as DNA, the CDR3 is TGTGCCAGCAGCTTGGTTCCGGAGACCCAGTACTTC. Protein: CASSLVPETQYF.

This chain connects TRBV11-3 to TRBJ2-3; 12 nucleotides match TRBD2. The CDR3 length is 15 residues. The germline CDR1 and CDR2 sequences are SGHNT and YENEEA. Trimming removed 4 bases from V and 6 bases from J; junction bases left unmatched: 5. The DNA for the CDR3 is TGTGCCAGCAGCTCCACTAGCGGGAGGTGGGATACGCAGTATTTT. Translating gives CASSSTSGRWDTQYF.

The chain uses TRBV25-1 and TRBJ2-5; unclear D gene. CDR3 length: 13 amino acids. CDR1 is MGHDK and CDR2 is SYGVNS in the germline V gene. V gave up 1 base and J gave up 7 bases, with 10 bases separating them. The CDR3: CASSESSRGTQYF. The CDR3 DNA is TGTGCCAGCAGTGAATCATCTAGAGGGACCCAGTACTTC.

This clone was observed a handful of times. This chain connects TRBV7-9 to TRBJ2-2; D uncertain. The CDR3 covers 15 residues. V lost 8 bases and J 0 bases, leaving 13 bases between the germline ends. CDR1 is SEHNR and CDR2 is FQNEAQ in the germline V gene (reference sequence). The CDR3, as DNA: TGTGCCAGCTCCCCGCCCCAGACGAACACCGGGGAGCTGTTTTTT. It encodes CASSPPQTNTGELFF.

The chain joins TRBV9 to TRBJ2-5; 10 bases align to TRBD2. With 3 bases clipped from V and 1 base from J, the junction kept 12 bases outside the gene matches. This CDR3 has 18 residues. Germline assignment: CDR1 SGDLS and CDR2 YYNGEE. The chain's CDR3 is CASSASTPTSGFQETQYF. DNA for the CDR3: TGTGCCAGCAGCGCCTCGACTCCGACTAGCGGGTTCCAAGAGACCCAGTACTTC.

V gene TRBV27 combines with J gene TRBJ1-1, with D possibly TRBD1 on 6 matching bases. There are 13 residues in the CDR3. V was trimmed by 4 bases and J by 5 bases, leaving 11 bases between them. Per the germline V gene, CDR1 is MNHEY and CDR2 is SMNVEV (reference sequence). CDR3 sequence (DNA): TGTGCCAGCAGTTCTTACAGGGATACTGAAGCTTTCTTT. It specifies CASSSYRDTEAFF.

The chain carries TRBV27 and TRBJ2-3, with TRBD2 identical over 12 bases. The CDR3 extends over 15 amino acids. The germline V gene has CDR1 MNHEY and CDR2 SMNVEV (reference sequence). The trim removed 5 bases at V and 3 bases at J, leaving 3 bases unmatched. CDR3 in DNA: TGTGCCAGCAGTAGCGGACTAGCGGGAACAGATACGCAGTATTTT. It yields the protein CASSSGLAGTDTQYF.

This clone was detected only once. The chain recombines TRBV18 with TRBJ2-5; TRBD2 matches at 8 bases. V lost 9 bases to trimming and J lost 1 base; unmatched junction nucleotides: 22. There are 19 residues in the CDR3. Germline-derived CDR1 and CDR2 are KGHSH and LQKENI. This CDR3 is CASYTVVAGNAVAQETQYF. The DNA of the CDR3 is TGTGCCAGTTACACGGTGGTAGCGGGAAACGCGGTGGCCCAAGAGACCCAGTACTTC.

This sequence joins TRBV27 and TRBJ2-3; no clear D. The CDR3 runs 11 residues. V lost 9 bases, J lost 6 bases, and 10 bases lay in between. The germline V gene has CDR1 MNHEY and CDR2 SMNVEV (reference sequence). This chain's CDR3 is CASTSGDTQYF. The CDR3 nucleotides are TGTGCCAGTACGTCCGGGGATACGCAGTATTTT.

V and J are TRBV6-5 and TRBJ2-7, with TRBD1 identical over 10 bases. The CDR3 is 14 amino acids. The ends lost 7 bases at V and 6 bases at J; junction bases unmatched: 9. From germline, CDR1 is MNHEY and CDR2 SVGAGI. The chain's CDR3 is CASKPGTGAFEQYF. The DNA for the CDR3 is TGTGCCAGCAAGCCCGGGACAGGGGCTTTCGAGCAGTACTTC.

DNA of the CDR3: TGTGCCAGCAGCCTAGTAGGGATGAGGGACACTGAAGCTTTCTTT. Residues: CASSLVGMRDTEAFF. The J gene is TRBJ1-1, the V gene TRBV7-2; D gene ambiguous. Trimming removed 5 bases at V and 3 bases at J, with 16 bases between. Germline V gives CDR1 SGHTA, CDR2 FQGNSA. The CDR3 loop spans 15 amino acids.

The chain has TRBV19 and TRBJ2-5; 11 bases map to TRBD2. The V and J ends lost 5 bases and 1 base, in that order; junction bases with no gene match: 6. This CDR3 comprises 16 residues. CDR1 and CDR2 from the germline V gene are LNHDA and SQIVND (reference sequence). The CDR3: CASSSVGTSGQETQYF. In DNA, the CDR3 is TGTGCCAGTAGTTCCGTCGGGACTAGCGGCCAAGAGACCCAGTACTTC. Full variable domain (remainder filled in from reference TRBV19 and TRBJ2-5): DGGITQSPKYLFRKEGQNVTLSCEQNLNHDAMYWYRQDPGQGLRLIYYSQIVNDFQKGDIAEGYSVSREKKESFPLTVTSAQKNPTAFYLCASSSVGTSGQETQYFGPGTRLLVL.

The CDR3 protein is CASSPLYQETQYF. CDR3 bases: TGTGCCAGCAGCCCTCTCTACCAAGAGACCCAGTACTTC. This sequence joins TRBV7-6 and TRBJ2-5; D is unresolved. Trimming removed 5 bases from V and 0 bases from J, with 7 bases in between. The CDR3 totals 13 residues. Per germline, CDR1 SGHVS and CDR2 FNYEAQ.

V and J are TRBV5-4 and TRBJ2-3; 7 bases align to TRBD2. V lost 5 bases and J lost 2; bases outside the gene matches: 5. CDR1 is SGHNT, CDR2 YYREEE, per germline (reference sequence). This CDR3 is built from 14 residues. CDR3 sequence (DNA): TGTGCCAGCAGACCGGGGGGAATCACAGATACGCAGTATTTT. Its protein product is CASRPGGITDTQYF.

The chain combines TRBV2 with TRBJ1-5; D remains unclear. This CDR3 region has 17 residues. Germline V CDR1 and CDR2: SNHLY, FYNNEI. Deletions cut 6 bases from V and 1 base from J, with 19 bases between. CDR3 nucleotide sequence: TGTGCCAGCAGCGCCCGACTACTCCTTGCGAGCAATCAGCCCCAGCATTTT. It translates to CASSARLLLASNQPQHF. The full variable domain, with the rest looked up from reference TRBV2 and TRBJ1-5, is EPEVTQTPSHQVTQMGQEVILRCVPISNHLYFYWYRQILGQKVEFLVSFYNNEISEKSEIFDDQFSVERPDGSNFTLKIRSTKLEDSAMYFCASSARLLLASNQPQHFGDGTRLSIL.

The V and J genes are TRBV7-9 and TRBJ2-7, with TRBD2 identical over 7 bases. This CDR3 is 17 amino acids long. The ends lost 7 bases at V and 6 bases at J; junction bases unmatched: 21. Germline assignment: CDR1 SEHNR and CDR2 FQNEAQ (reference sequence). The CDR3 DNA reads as TGTGCCAGCACCACTCGATTGGCTAGCGGCACTGGGTCCGAGCAGTACTTC. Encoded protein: CASTTRLASGTGSEQYF.

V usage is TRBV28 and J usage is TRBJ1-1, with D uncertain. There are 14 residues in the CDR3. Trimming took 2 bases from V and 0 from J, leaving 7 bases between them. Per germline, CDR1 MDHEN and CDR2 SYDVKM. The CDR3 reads CASSLRHMNTEAFF. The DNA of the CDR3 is TGTGCCAGCAGTTTAAGACACATGAACACTGAAGCTTTCTTT.

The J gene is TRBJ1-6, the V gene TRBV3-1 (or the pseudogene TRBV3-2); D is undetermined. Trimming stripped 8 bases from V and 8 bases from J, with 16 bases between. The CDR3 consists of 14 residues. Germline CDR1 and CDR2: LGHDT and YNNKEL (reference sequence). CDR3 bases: TGTGCCAGCTCCTATTCTCCTTTGGATTCACCCCTCCACTTT. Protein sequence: CASSYSPLDSPLHF.

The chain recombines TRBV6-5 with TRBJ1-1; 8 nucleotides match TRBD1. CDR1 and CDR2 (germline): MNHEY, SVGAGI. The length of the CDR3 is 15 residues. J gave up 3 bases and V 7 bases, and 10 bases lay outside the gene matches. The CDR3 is CASTSLRGRDTEAFF. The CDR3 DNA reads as TGTGCCAGCACCTCTCTCAGGGGGCGCGACACTGAAGCTTTCTTT.